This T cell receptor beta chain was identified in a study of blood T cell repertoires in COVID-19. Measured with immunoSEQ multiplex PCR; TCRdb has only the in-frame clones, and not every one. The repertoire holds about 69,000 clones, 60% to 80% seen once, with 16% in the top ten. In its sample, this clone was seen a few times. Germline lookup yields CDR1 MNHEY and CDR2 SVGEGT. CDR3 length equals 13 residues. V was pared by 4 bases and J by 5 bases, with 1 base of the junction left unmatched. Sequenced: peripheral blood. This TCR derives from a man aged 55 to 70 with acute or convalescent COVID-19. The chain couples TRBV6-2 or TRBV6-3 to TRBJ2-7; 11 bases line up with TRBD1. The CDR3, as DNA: TGTGCCAGCAGTTGGACAGGGGGCAACGAGCAGTACTTC. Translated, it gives CASSWTGGNEQYF.